This T cell receptor beta chain was observed in a study of T cells in Graves' hyperthyroidism and ophthalmopathy. What was amplified from RNA transcripts were TCR beta CDR3 regions. First-round RT-PCR with HTBI primers amplified the TCR CDR3 region. TCRdb reanalysed the multiplex PCR reads using MiXCR and keeps one entry per CDR3 protein. This sample carries about 740,000 distinct CDR3 sequences, around 13% of them seen once, and the ten largest clones take 10%. Germline V gene sequence: CDR1 SGHTA, CDR2 FQGTGA. The CDR3 is made up of 15 amino acids. Trimming cost V 5 bases and J 6 bases; bases outside gene matches: 12.

The rearrangement joins TRBV7-3 to TRBJ1-2, with TRBD1 identical over 7 bases. Sample: blood. This receptor was identified in a young woman with Graves' hyperthyroidism. In DNA, the CDR3 is TGTGCCAGCAGCCCTGCCCCGGGACAGAGCAATGGCTACACCTTC. This encodes CASSPAPGQSNGYTF.